The subject of this entry is one TCR beta chain. What it recognizes is unknown. The data derive from a study of T cell responses to AZD1222 COVID-19 vaccine. TCRdb's copy holds only in-frame clones and misses some; the assay was immunoSEQ multiplex PCR. The table includes about 100,000 clones, more than 85% detected once. Some second doses came at about 4 weeks and others at about 12 weeks; these were pooled. Overall study results and limits: Repertoire samples came only from after the peak T cell response. Clonal diversity was possibly underestimated, and the donors were mostly white British, with more females. Seropositive status at baseline applied to only a handful of AZD1222 recipients.

This CDR3 has 16 residues. Germline V gene lookup returns CDR1 MNHEY and CDR2 SVGEGT. Trimming took 2 bases from V and 1 from J, leaving 15 bases between them. The source is an adult who received the AZD1222 COVID-19 vaccine. The V gene is TRBV6-2 or TRBV6-3, the J gene TRBJ2-7; D possibly corresponds to TRBD1 (5 bases). The specimen was peripheral blood, collected 28 days after the second AZD1222 dose. DNA of the CDR3: TGTGCCAGCAGTTACGGCAGGGCCGACCATTCCTACGAGCAGTACTTC. Translation gives CASSYGRADHSYEQYF.